The 23 T cell receptor beta chains in this list originate from one sample, sequenced in a study of OX40 agonist ivuxolimab in advanced cancers. Assay used: immunoSEQ multiplex PCR; TCRdb lists only in-frame clones, some missing. The repertoire consists of 65,000 to 70,000 clones, with 91% occurring once and the leading ten covering around 0.3%. The material sequenced was CD4+ or CD8+ T cells sorted from blood, taken in a trial of the OX40 agonist ivuxolimab. Receptor source: an adult with an advanced solid tumor such as melanoma, head and neck, liver or kidney cancer.

The V gene is TRBV7-3, the J gene TRBJ2-2; 8 nucleotides align to TRBD1. The V and J ends lost 5 bases and 4 bases, in that order; junction bases with no gene match: 6. Germline V gene sequence: CDR1 SGHTA, CDR2 FQGTGA. CDR3 length equals 15 residues. In DNA form, the CDR3 reads TGTGCCAGCAGCACACGGACAGGGACCACCGGGGAGCTGTTTTTT. Translation gives CASSTRTGTTGELFF.

The V and J genes are TRBV4-2 and TRBJ1-2; no firm D call. The V end lost 0 bases, the J end lost 4 bases, and 6 bases lay between the germline ends. Germline V gene lookup returns CDR1 LGHNA and CDR2 YNFKEQ. The CDR3 sequence is 13 residues long. The CDR3 is CASSQDQSYGYTF. CDR3 DNA sequence: TGTGCCAGCAGCCAAGATCAAAGCTATGGCTACACCTTC.

The chain employs TRBV12-2 and TRBJ2-7. TRBV12-2 is a listed pseudogene. The CDR3 runs 15 residues. CDR3 in DNA: TGTGCAAGTCGCTCAGTTAGGGCAAGGAAAAACGAGCAGTACTTC. Amino acid sequence: CASRSVRARKNEQYF.

The CDR3 nucleotides are TGTGCCAGTACCCCTAGGGCGGGAGCAGACAATGAGCAGTTCTTC. Residues: CASTPRAGADNEQFF. This chain uses TRBV19 with TRBJ2-1, with 7 bases fitting TRBD2. Looked up from germline, CDR1 is LNHDA and CDR2 is SQIVND (reference sequence). Trimming at V came to 7 bases and at J to 5 bases, leaving 11 bases not matched to a gene. The CDR3 sequence is 15 residues long.

This clone has just a few counts. This chain uses TRBV18 with TRBJ2-7, with 12 positions matching TRBD2. This CDR3 has 14 residues. V trimming: 3 bases; J trimming: 4 bases; junction bases outside the gene matches: 1. The V gene's germline CDR1 is KGHSH and CDR2 LQKENI. The CDR3 DNA reads TGTGCCAGCTCACCGGGGACTAGCGGGTACGAGCAGTACTTC. Its translation: CASSPGTSGYEQYF.

The sample holds one count of this clone. The chain links TRBV19 to TRBJ1-5, with 10 bases that match TRBD1. Germline loops: CDR1 LNHDA, CDR2 SQIVND (reference sequence). The CDR3 sequence is 17 residues long. With V trimmed by 5 bases and J by 2 bases, 9 bases remained unmatched. CDR3 protein: CASSVDRGGLGNQPQHF. CDR3 sequence (DNA): TGTGCCAGTAGTGTGGACAGGGGGGGATTAGGCAATCAGCCCCAGCATTTT. Complete variable domain (other parts from reference TRBV19 and TRBJ1-5): DGGITQSPKYLFRKEGQNVTLSCEQNLNHDAMYWYRQDPGQGLRLIYYSQIVNDFQKGDIAEGYSVSREKKESFPLTVTSAQKNPTAFYLCASSVDRGGLGNQPQHFGDGTRLSIL.

The genes are TRBV5-8 and TRBJ2-1, with 7 bases matching TRBD1. V trimming: 4 bases; J trimming: 0 bases; junction bases outside the gene matches: 19. From germline, CDR1 is SGHTS and CDR2 YDEGEE. The CDR3 extends over 20 amino acids. The CDR3 nucleotides are TGTGCCAGCAGCCTGACCACAGTTTGGGGACAGAGAGACTCCTACAATGAGCAGTTCTTC. This gives the protein CASSLTTVWGQRDSYNEQFF.

The chain is built from TRBV6-1 and TRBJ2-1, with D unresolved. The CDR3 covers 16 residues. Trimming took off 1 base at V and 0 bases at J, with 10 bases between the two ends. Per the germline V gene, CDR1 is MNHNS and CDR2 is SASEGT. Here the CDR3 DNA reads TGTGCCAGCAGTGAAGAGCGAACAAGCTCCTACAATGAGCAGTTCTTC. This translates into CASSEERTSSYNEQFF.

The chain employs TRBV6-1 and TRBJ2-3; the D gene could be TRBD1 or TRBD2 (5 bases each). The ends were cut back, 6 bases at V and 2 bases at J, with 12 bases in the middle. This CDR3 region has 14 residues. Germline lookup yields CDR1 MNHNS and CDR2 SASEGT. CDR3 sequence reads: CASRRGEDTDTQYF. DNA of the CDR3: TGTGCCAGCAGGAGGGGTGAGGACACAGATACGCAGTATTTT.

The J gene is TRBJ1-5, the V gene TRBV2, with 7 positions matching TRBD1. CDR1 and CDR2 from the germline V gene are SNHLY and FYNNEI. The junction had 5 bases not matched to a gene; V was cut back by 6 bases and J by 0 bases. The CDR3 totals 15 residues. Written as DNA, the CDR3 is TGTGCCAGCAGGCCCGGGACAGTTAGCAATCAGCCCCAGCATTTT. Encoded protein: CASRPGTVSNQPQHF.

The CDR3 spells CASSHISGANVLTF. The CDR3 nucleotides are TGTGCCAGCAGCCATATCTCTGGGGCCAACGTCCTGACTTTC. The chain joins TRBV11-1 to TRBJ2-6; D remains ambiguous. The CDR3 has 14 amino acids. The germline gives CDR1 SGHAT, CDR2 FQDESV (reference sequence). Trimming stripped 5 bases from V and 0 bases from J, with 5 bases between.

The chain combines TRBV15 with TRBJ2-7; 7 bases agree with TRBD1. The junction had 5 bases not matched to a gene; V was cut back by 0 bases and J by 3 bases. This CDR3 spans 15 amino acids. CDR1 LNHNV and CDR2 YYDKDF come from the germline V gene (reference sequence). This CDR3 reads CATSRDPRGLYEQYF. For the CDR3, the DNA is TGTGCCACCAGCAGAGATCCGAGGGGGCTCTACGAGCAGTACTTC.

This chain joins TRBV28 and TRBJ2-7, with 12 bases aligning to TRBD2. V trimming: 7 bases; J trimming: 3 bases; junction bases outside the gene matches: 4. Germline V gene data show CDR1 as MDHEN and CDR2 as SYDVKM. This CDR3 contains 14 residues. The CDR3 nucleotides read TGTGCCAGCATCCCTAGCGGGAGGGGCTACGAGCAGTACTTC. This codes for CASIPSGRGYEQYF. The full variable domain, its missing parts supplied by reference TRBV28 and TRBJ2-7, is DVKVTQSSRYLVKRTGEKVFLECVQDMDHENMFWYRQDPGLGLRLIYFSYDVKMKEKGDIPEGYSVSREKKERFSLILESASTNQTSMYLCASIPSGRGYEQYFGPGTRLTVT.

The rearrangement uses TRBV30 and TRBJ1-2, with D possibly matching TRBD1 (6 bases). The germline CDR1 and CDR2 sequences are GTSNPN and SVGIG (reference sequence). CDR3 length: 14 amino acids. Between the trimmed V and J ends, which lost 4 bases and 4 bases, there was a span of 16 bases. CDR3 in amino acids: CAWKPPGQGYGYTF. The CDR3 nucleotides read TGTGCCTGGAAACCACCGGGACAAGGCTATGGCTACACCTTC.

The chain couples TRBV10-3 to TRBJ2-5; the match to TRBD1 covers 10 bases. CDR1 ENHRY and CDR2 SYGVKD come from the germline V gene. The CDR3 is 14 residues long. V lost 7 bases, J lost 9 bases, and 11 bases stayed unmatched. This chain's CDR3 is CAINQPGQGFPQYF. Written as DNA, the CDR3 is TGTGCCATCAATCAACCGGGACAGGGGTTTCCCCAGTACTTC.

The rearrangement uses TRBV28 and TRBJ2-7; D is unclear. The germline V and J ends were trimmed by 8 bases and 3 bases, with 11 bases remaining between them. Germline CDR1 reads MDHEN; CDR2 reads SYDVKM. The CDR3 is 12 amino acids. The CDR3: CASYSANYEQYF. The CDR3 DNA reads as TGTGCCAGCTACTCTGCCAACTACGAGCAGTACTTC. Supplemented by reference TRBV28 and TRBJ2-7, the full variable domain reads DVKVTQSSRYLVKRTGEKVFLECVQDMDHENMFWYRQDPGLGLRLIYFSYDVKMKEKGDIPEGYSVSREKKERFSLILESASTNQTSMYLCASYSANYEQYFGPGTRLTVT.

J is TRBJ2-7 and V is TRBV7-9, with 9 bases matching TRBD1. The germline V gene has CDR1 SEHNR and CDR2 FQNEAQ (reference sequence). V lost 11 bases and J lost 6; bases outside the gene matches: 14. There are 14 residues in the CDR3. CDR3 region: CAAQKQGAGVEQYF. The DNA of the CDR3 is TGTGCCGCACAGAAACAGGGGGCAGGGGTCGAGCAGTACTTC.

V and J are TRBV18 and TRBJ1-1; D may be TRBD1 (6 bases). This CDR3 contains 16 residues. Germline CDR1 is KGHSH and CDR2 is LQKENI. V shed 1 base and J shed 3 bases, with 15 bases lying between them. CDR3 nucleotide sequence: TGTGCCAGCTCACCACTCCCCAGGGGATCGGACACTGAAGCTTTCTTT. Translated, it gives CASSPLPRGSDTEAFF.

The genes are TRBV6-5 and TRBJ1-1, with 9 bases lining up with TRBD1. CDR3 length equals 16 residues. J was trimmed by 9 bases and V by 2 bases; bases with no gene match: 13. CDR1 is MNHEY, CDR2 SVGAGI, per germline. This CDR3 reads CASSYPQGQGAKKAFF. CDR3 sequence (DNA): TGTGCCAGCAGTTACCCTCAGGGACAGGGTGCGAAAAAAGCTTTCTTT.

The chain recombines TRBV27 with TRBJ1-5; no firm D call. CDR1 MNHEY and CDR2 SMNVEV come from the germline V gene (reference sequence). V lost 3 bases to trimming and J lost 2 bases, with 11 bases between them. The CDR3 is 15 amino acids. This chain's CDR3 is CASSLVGQGNQPQHF. CDR3 coding DNA: TGTGCCAGCAGTTTGGTCGGCCAGGGCAATCAGCCCCAGCATTTT.

As to this clone: The junction does not match germline at one end; this may be a read error. The J gene is TRBJ2-3, the V gene TRBV4-1; D gene unclear. This CDR3 spans 12 amino acids. Germline V CDR1 and CDR2: MGHRA, YSYEKL. The chain's CDR3 is CASSHSRDTQYF. In DNA, the CDR3 is TGCGCCAGCAGCCATAGCAGAGATACGCAGTATTTT.

The genes are TRBV29-1 and TRBJ1-5; D unclear. The CDR3 spans 13 residues. The germline gives CDR1 SQVTM, CDR2 ANQGSEA. Trimming removed 4 bases from V and 0 bases from J, with 7 bases in between. The CDR3 loop reads CSVVVSSNQPQHF. In nucleotides, the CDR3 is TGCAGCGTTGTAGTAAGTAGCAATCAGCCCCAGCATTTT.

The chain recombines TRBV2 with TRBJ2-7, with D perhaps matching TRBD1 (6 bases). Germline V gene lookup returns CDR1 SNHLY and CDR2 FYNNEI. CDR3 length equals 12 residues. V shed 11 bases and J shed 4 bases, with 15 bases lying between them. The CDR3 DNA reads as TGTGCCTCCCGACAGGATGGTTACGAGCAGTACTTC. Translation gives CASRQDGYEQYF.